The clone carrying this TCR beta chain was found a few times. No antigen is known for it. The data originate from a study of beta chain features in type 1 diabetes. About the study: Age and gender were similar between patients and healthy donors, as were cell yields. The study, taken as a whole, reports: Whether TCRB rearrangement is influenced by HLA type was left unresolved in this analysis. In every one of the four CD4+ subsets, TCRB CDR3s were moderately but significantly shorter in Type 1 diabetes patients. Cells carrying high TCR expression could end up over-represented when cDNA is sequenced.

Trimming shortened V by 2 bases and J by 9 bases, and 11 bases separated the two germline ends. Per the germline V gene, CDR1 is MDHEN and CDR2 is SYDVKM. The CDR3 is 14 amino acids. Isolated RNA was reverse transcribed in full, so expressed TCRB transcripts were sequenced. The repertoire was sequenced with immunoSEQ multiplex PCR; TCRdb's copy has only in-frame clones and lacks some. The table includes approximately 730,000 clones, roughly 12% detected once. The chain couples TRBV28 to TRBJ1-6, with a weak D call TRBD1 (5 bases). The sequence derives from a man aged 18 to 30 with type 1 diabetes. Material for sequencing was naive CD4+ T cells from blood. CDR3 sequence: CASSLGAGFSPLHF. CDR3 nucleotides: TGTGCCAGCAGTTTAGGGGCCGGGTTTTCACCCCTCCACTTT.